This TCR beta chain is drawn from a study of blood T cells in healthy people across ages. V trimming: 7 bases; J trimming: 5 bases; junction bases outside the gene matches: 13. The CDR3 is 16 residues long. Per the germline V gene, CDR1 is MDHEN and CDR2 is SYDVKM. A second PCR, run for about 7 to 12 cycles, used a sample-barcoded 5' primer plus a J-beta primer mix. MiXCR, run by TCRdb on the 5' RACE reads, gives a single entry per CDR3 protein. The repertoire holds approximately 800,000 distinct CDR3 sequences, with 25% as singletons. Another study also made use of these data, one on T cells of mothers and their children. From that paper: Every mother produced more than 8.5 million TCR beta CDR3 reads, whereas every child provided some 3 million.

This sequence joins TRBV28 and TRBJ2-5, with 10 bases fitting TRBD1. The TCR originated in a boy between 10 and 17 years old in good health. Sequenced input: blood. The CDR3 reads CASTTAGTGAGETQYF. CDR3 DNA: TGTGCCAGCACTACCGCAGGGACAGGGGCGGGGGAGACCCAGTACTTC.